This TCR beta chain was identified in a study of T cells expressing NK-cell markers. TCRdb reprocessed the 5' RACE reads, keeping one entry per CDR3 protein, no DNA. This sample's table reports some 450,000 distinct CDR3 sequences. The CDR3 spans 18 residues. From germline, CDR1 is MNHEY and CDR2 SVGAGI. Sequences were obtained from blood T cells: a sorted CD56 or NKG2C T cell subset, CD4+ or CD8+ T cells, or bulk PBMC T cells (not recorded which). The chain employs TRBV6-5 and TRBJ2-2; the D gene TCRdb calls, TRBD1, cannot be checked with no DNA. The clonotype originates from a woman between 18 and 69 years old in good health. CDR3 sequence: CASSYWPGRTGVTGELFF.